This entry lists 27 T cell receptor beta chains sequenced from one sample in a study of blood T cell repertoires in COVID-19. Profiled with immunoSEQ multiplex PCR; TCRdb holds only in-frame clones, not every one. Of tens of thousands of clones in the sample, roughly 73% were seen once. The specimen sequenced was peripheral blood. The receptors derive from a woman between 65 and 79 years old with acute or convalescent COVID-19.

The chain is built from TRBV28 and TRBJ1-1; D may be TRBD1 (6 bases). Trimming left V 8 bases short and J 1 base short, with 8 bases between. This CDR3 has 12 residues. Germline V lookup: CDR1 MDHEN, CDR2 SYDVKM. This CDR3 is CASFRGNTEAFF. The CDR3 bases are TGTGCCAGCTTCAGGGGGAACACTGAAGCTTTCTTT.

The rearrangement joins TRBV19 to TRBJ2-1, with D perhaps matching TRBD1 (6 bases). This CDR3 has 14 residues. Between the trimmed V and J ends, which lost 9 bases and 2 bases, there was a span of 14 bases. CDR1 is LNHDA and CDR2 is SQIVND in the germline V gene (reference sequence). The CDR3 loop reads CASRTAGTYNEQFF. The CDR3 coding sequence is TGTGCCAGCCGGACAGCTGGAACCTACAATGAGCAGTTCTTC.

This clone was seen only a few times. The chain joins TRBV5-5 to TRBJ2-3; D ambiguous. This CDR3 is 14 amino acids long. The germline V and J ends were trimmed by 0 bases and 2 bases, with 7 bases remaining between them. Per germline, CDR1 SGHKS and CDR2 YYEKEE (reference sequence). CDR3 nucleotides: TGTGCCAGCAGCTTGGGGGCGTTCACAGATACGCAGTATTTT. Translation gives CASSLGAFTDTQYF.

V and J are TRBV28 and TRBJ2-2, with D tentatively TRBD1 (6 bases). CDR1 is MDHEN, CDR2 SYDVKM, per germline. The V end was cut by 5 bases, the J end by 0 bases, with 16 bases between. There are 17 residues in the CDR3. The DNA of the CDR3 is TGTGCCAGCAGTGAGATCTCGGACAGATCGAACACCGGGGAGCTGTTTTTT. This codes for CASSEISDRSNTGELFF.

The chain is built from TRBV14 and TRBJ2-7; tentatively, D is TRBD2 (5 bases). The V gene's germline CDR1 is SGHDN and CDR2 FVKESK. The CDR3 covers 13 residues. With 4 bases removed from V and 7 bases from J, the gap between germline ends came to 14 bases. The CDR3 loop reads CASSPRTTGEQYF. The DNA of the CDR3 is TGTGCCAGCAGCCCCCGGACCACGGGAGAGCAGTACTTC.

This clone was seen a single time. The V and J genes are TRBV19 and TRBJ1-5; 7 bases are shared with TRBD1. Germline loops: CDR1 LNHDA, CDR2 SQIVND (reference sequence). The ends lost 10 bases at V and 3 bases at J; junction bases unmatched: 6. The CDR3 is 13 residues long. The CDR3 loop is CATADRANQPQHF. CDR3 DNA: TGTGCCACAGCCGACAGGGCCAATCAGCCCCAGCATTTT. The complete variable domain, with remaining parts taken from reference TRBV19 and TRBJ1-5, reads DGGITQSPKYLFRKEGQNVTLSCEQNLNHDAMYWYRQDPGQGLRLIYYSQIVNDFQKGDIAEGYSVSREKKESFPLTVTSAQKNPTAFYLCATADRANQPQHFGDGTRLSIL.

The gene calls are TRBV5-1 and TRBJ2-2; a weak D match, TRBD2 (5 bases). The CDR3 runs 15 residues. CDR1 and CDR2 (germline): SGHRS, YFSETQ. V gave up 0 bases and J gave up 2 bases, with 8 bases separating them. Here the CDR3 DNA reads TGCGCCAGCAGCTTGGGCGGACTTAACACCGGGGAGCTGTTTTTT. This sequence encodes CASSLGGLNTGELFF.

The chain is built from TRBV6-6 and TRBJ2-7; D gene ambiguous. The germline V and J ends were trimmed by 5 bases and 3 bases, with 11 bases remaining between them. The CDR3 sequence is 13 residues long. Germline CDR1 and CDR2: MNHNY and SVGAGI (reference sequence). CDR3 sequence: CASSMALNYEQYF. The CDR3 DNA reads as TGTGCCAGCAGTATGGCCCTTAACTACGAGCAGTACTTC.

This clone was seen a handful of times. The CDR3 sequence is CASSLEGGSGNTIYF. For the CDR3, the DNA is TGTGCCAGCAGCTTAGAAGGGGGCTCTGGAAACACCATATATTTT. The chain recombines TRBV7-8 with TRBJ1-3; weak D call: TRBD1 (6 bases). This CDR3 spans 15 amino acids. Germline CDR1 and CDR2: SGHVS and FQNEAQ. Trimming left V 1 base short and J 0 bases short, with 7 bases between.

The sample holds one count of this clone. The chain joins TRBV9 to TRBJ1-6, with D perhaps TRBD1 (6 bases). V was cut by 0 bases and J by 9 bases, with 13 bases left in between. Germline values: CDR1 SGDLS, CDR2 YYNGEE. The CDR3 length is 15 residues. CDR3 region: CASSVVDRGGSPLHF. CDR3 nucleotide sequence: TGTGCCAGCAGCGTAGTAGACAGAGGGGGTTCACCCCTCCACTTT.

The chain employs TRBV18 and TRBJ1-1; TRBD1 matches 9 bases. There are 14 residues in the CDR3. Germline trimming cut 5 bases from V and 8 bases from J; bases unmatched to any gene: 9. The germline V gene encodes CDR1 KGHSH and CDR2 LQKENI. Here the CDR3 reads CASSEQGALREAFF. DNA of the CDR3: TGTGCCAGCTCAGAACAGGGGGCTTTGAGGGAAGCTTTCTTT.

The rearrangement joins TRBV5-1 to TRBJ2-5, with 8 bases identical to TRBD1. CDR1 is SGHRS and CDR2 is YFSETQ in the germline V gene. J lost 7 bases, V lost 4 bases, and 6 bases had no gene match. This CDR3 region has 13 residues. The CDR3 DNA follows: TGCGCCAGCAGCCAGACAGGGGATGGGACCCAGTACTTC. Translating it yields CASSQTGDGTQYF.

The gene calls are TRBV3-1 (or the pseudogene TRBV3-2) and TRBJ2-5; D uncertain. Trimming took 0 bases from V and 3 from J, leaving 11 bases between them. The germline gives CDR1 LGHDT, CDR2 YNNKEL (reference sequence). The CDR3 has 15 amino acids. The DNA for the CDR3 is TGTGCCAGCAGCCAAGAGTTAAGGCTAGAAGAGACCCAGTACTTC. This codes for CASSQELRLEETQYF.

This rearrangement joins TRBV5-1 to TRBJ1-4; 8 bases are shared with TRBD1. CDR3 length: 14 residues. In germline, CDR1 is SGHRS, CDR2 YFSETQ. The V and J ends lost 0 bases and 8 bases, in that order; junction bases with no gene match: 3. CDR3 sequence reads: CASSLGQGYEKLFF. In nucleotides, the CDR3 is TGCGCCAGCAGCTTGGGACAGGGGTACGAAAAACTGTTTTTT.

Written as DNA, the CDR3 is TGTGCCAGCAGCCCCCGGGACAGATGGCATGGCTACACCTTC. The encoded protein is CASSPRDRWHGYTF. The chain links TRBV13 to TRBJ1-2; 7 bases fit TRBD1. CDR1 is PRHDT and CDR2 is FYEKMQ in the germline V gene (reference sequence). The CDR3 is 14 residues long. Unmatched junction bases numbered 9, after V lost 5 bases and J lost 6 bases.

This chain joins TRBV28 and TRBJ1-4; TRBD1 aligns across 7 bases. The germline V gene has CDR1 MDHEN and CDR2 SYDVKM. V shed 6 bases, J shed 2 bases, and the junction held 6 bases outside the gene matches. This CDR3 spans 15 amino acids. For the CDR3, the DNA is TGTGCCAGCAGATTACGCAGGGGGACTAATGAAAAACTGTTTTTT. Translating gives CASRLRRGTNEKLFF.

The chain is built from TRBV5-4 and TRBJ2-5; 7 bases fit TRBD1. Germline trimming cut 3 bases from V and 3 bases from J; bases unmatched to any gene: 5. This CDR3 has 14 amino acids. From germline, CDR1 is SGHNT and CDR2 YYREEE (reference sequence). CDR3 amino acids: CASSWDSSKETQYF. The CDR3 nucleotides read TGTGCCAGCAGCTGGGACAGCTCTAAAGAGACCCAGTACTTC.

The rearrangement joins TRBV7-9 to TRBJ2-4; unclear D gene. CDR3 size: 15 residues. Germline V gene sequence: CDR1 SEHNR, CDR2 FQNEAQ (reference sequence). V lost 4 bases and J lost 1, with 11 bases in between. CDR3 sequence reads: CASSSSAGAKNIQYF. CDR3 coding DNA: TGTGCCAGCAGCTCCTCTGCCGGGGCCAAAAACATTCAGTACTTC.

In its sample, this clone was seen a few times. V is TRBV19 and J is TRBJ2-7; 7 bases are a match to TRBD2. Trimming removed 4 bases from V and 3 bases from J; junction bases left unmatched: 9. Germline V gene data show CDR1 as LNHDA and CDR2 as SQIVND (reference sequence). CDR3 length: 15 amino acids. The CDR3 loop is CASSRESSGFYEQYF. CDR3 sequence (DNA): TGTGCCAGTAGTAGGGAGTCTAGCGGATTCTACGAGCAGTACTTC.

This CDR3 reads CASSEETGHLYEQYF. Written as DNA, the CDR3 is TGTGCCAGCAGTGAGGAGACAGGGCATCTCTACGAGCAGTACTTC. The V gene is TRBV6-4, the J gene TRBJ2-7; 7 bases map to TRBD1. The CDR3 totals 15 residues. Germline V gives CDR1 MRHNA, CDR2 SNTAGT. Losses at the gene ends were 3 bases for V and 3 bases for J; bases not matched to a gene: 8.

This clone appeared once. This chain joins TRBV19 and TRBJ1-1; D is possibly TRBD1 (5 bases). The CDR3 loop spans 12 amino acids. V lost 6 bases and J lost 5, with 10 bases in between. The germline gives CDR1 LNHDA, CDR2 SQIVND (reference sequence). CDR3 in DNA: TGTGCCAGTAGGACTCAGGGAACTGAAGCTTTCTTT. Its protein product is CASRTQGTEAFF. The entire variable domain, with the rest obtained from reference TRBV19 and TRBJ1-1, is as follows: DGGITQSPKYLFRKEGQNVTLSCEQNLNHDAMYWYRQDPGQGLRLIYYSQIVNDFQKGDIAEGYSVSREKKESFPLTVTSAQKNPTAFYLCASRTQGTEAFFGQGTRLTVV.

This clone was counted only a few times. The gene calls are TRBV7-6 and TRBJ1-1; TRBD1 is a possible D gene (6 bases). The CDR3 spans 13 residues. Germline CDR1 and CDR2: SGHVS and FNYEAQ. The V end was cut by 1 base, the J end by 5 bases, with 8 bases between. The CDR3 region is CASSLERGTEAFF. Written as DNA, the CDR3 is TGTGCCAGCAGCTTAGAAAGGGGGACTGAAGCTTTCTTT. Full variable domain (outside the CDR3, taken from reference TRBV7-6 and TRBJ1-1): GAGVSQSPRYKVTKRGQDVALRCDPISGHVSLYWYRQALGQGPEFLTYFNYEAQQDKSGLPNDRFSAERPEGSISTLTIQRTEQRDSAMYRCASSLERGTEAFFGQGTRLTVV.

The chain couples TRBV6-5 to TRBJ1-2; weak D call: TRBD1 (5 bases). Germline CDR1 is MNHEY and CDR2 is SVGAGI. The CDR3 sequence is 15 residues long. V was cut by 4 bases and J by 4 bases, with 16 bases left in between. CDR3 sequence reads: CASSWQGAPSYGYTF. For the CDR3, the DNA is TGTGCCAGCAGTTGGCAGGGTGCTCCTAGCTATGGCTACACCTTC.

Remarks on this clone: One junction end disagrees with the germline gene, perhaps due to a read error. The chain is built from TRBV19 and TRBJ1-1; perhaps TRBD1 as D (6 bases). Looked up from germline, CDR1 is LNHDA and CDR2 is SQIVND (reference sequence). The CDR3 has 15 amino acids. The CDR3 spells CAISIGQGRSTEAFF. In nucleotides, the CDR3 is TGTGCCATTAGTATAGGGCAGGGGCGGAGTACTGAAGCTTTCTTT.

V and J are TRBV11-1 and TRBJ1-2; 8 nucleotides line up with TRBD1. Germline values: CDR1 SGHAT, CDR2 FQDESV (reference sequence). The V segment lost 5 bases and the J segment 4 bases; nucleotides outside the gene matches: 6. The length of the CDR3 is 14 residues. The CDR3 sequence: CASSITGTGYGYTF. The CDR3 DNA reads as TGTGCCAGCAGCATTACCGGGACAGGCTATGGCTACACCTTC.

This chain links TRBV11-3 with TRBJ2-5; weak D call: TRBD2 (6 bases). Germline-derived CDR1 and CDR2 are SGHNT and YENEEA. The V end was cut by 2 bases, the J end by 5 bases, with 6 bases between. This CDR3 contains 12 residues. CDR3 bases: TGTGCCAGCAGCTTAAGCGGGGAGACCCAGTACTTC. It specifies CASSLSGETQYF.

The CDR3 DNA is TGTGCCAGCAGTTACGGGGGCGGGGGAACCTACGAGCAGTACTTC. Translation gives CASSYGGGGTYEQYF. The chain couples TRBV6-2 or TRBV6-3 to TRBJ2-7, with a possible D match to TRBD2 (7 bases). The germline gives CDR1 MNHEY, CDR2 SVGEGT. V lost 2 bases to trimming and J lost 2 bases, with 13 bases between them. The length of the CDR3 is 15 residues.